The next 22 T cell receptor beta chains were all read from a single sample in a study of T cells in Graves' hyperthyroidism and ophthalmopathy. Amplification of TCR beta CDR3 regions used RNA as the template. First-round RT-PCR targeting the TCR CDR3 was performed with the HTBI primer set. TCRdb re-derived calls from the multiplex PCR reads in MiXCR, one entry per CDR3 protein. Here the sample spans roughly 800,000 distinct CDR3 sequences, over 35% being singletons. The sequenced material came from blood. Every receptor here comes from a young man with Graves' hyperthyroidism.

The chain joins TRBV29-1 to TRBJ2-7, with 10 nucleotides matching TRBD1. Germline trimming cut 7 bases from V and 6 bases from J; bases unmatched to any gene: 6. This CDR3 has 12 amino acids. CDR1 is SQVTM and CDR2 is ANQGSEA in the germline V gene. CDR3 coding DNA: TGCAGCGCAATCCGGGACAGGGGCGAGCAGTACTTC. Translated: CSAIRDRGEQYF.

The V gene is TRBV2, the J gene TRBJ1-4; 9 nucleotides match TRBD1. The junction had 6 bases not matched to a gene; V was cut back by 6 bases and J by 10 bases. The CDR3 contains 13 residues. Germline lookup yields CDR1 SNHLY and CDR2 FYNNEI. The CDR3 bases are TGTGCCAGCAGCGACAGGGGGTCTGGAAAACTGTTTTTT. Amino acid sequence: CASSDRGSGKLFF.

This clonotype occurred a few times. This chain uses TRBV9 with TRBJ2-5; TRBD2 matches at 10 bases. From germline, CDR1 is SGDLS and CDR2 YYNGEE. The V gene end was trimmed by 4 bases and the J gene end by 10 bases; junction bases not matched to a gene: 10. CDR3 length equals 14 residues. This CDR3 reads CASSQSGRGGFQYF. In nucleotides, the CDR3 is TGTGCCAGCAGCCAAAGCGGGAGGGGGGGCTTCCAGTACTTC.

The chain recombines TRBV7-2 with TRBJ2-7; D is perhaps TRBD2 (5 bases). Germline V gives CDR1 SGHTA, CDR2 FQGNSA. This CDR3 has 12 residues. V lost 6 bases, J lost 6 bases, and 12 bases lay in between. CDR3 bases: TGTGCCAGCAGTTTCGAGGGAGTCGAGCAGTACTTC. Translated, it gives CASSFEGVEQYF.

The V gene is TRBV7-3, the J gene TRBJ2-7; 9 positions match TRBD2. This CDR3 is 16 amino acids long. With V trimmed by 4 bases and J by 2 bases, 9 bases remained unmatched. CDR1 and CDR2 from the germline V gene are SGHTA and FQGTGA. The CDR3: CASSSQGGRAPYEQYF. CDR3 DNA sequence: TGTGCCAGCAGCTCCCAAGGCGGGAGGGCTCCCTACGAGCAGTACTTC. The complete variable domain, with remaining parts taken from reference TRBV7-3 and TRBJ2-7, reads GAGVSQTPSNKVTEKGKYVELRCDPISGHTALYWYRQSLGQGPEFLIYFQGTGAADDSGLPNDRFFAVRPEGSVSTLKIQRTERGDSAVYLCASSSQGGRAPYEQYFGPGTRLTVT.

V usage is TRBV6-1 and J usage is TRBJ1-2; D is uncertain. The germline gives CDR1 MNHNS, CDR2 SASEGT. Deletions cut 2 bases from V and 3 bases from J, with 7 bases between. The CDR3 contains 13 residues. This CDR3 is CASSENGHYGYTF. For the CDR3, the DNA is TGTGCCAGCAGTGAAAACGGTCACTATGGCTACACCTTC.

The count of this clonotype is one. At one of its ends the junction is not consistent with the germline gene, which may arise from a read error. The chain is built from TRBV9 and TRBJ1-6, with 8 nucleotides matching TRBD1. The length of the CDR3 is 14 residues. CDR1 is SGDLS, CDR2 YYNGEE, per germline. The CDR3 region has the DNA TGTGCCAGCAGCGGGGGACAGGACGGTTCACCCCTCCTCTTT. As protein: CASSGGQDGSPLLF.

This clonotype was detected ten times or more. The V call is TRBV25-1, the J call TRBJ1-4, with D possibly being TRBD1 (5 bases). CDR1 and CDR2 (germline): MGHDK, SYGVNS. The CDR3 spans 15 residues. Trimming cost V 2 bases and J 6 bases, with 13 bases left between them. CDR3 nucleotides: TGTGCCAGCAGTGAAGAACCCGGGGGGGATGAAAAACTGTTTTTT. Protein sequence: CASSEEPGGDEKLFF. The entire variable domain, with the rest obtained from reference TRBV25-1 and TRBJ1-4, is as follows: EADIYQTPRYLVIGTGKKITLECSQTMGHDKMYWYQQDPGMELHLIHYSYGVNSTEKGDLSSESTVSRIRTEHFPLTLESARPSHTSQYLCASSEEPGGDEKLFFGSGTQLSVL.

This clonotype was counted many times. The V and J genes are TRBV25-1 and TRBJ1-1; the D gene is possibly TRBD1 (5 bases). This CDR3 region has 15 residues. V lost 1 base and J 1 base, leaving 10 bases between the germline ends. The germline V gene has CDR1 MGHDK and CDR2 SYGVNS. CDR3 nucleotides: TGTGCCAGCAGTGAATCGGCGAGGGGGAACACTGAAGCTTTCTTT. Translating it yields CASSESARGNTEAFF.

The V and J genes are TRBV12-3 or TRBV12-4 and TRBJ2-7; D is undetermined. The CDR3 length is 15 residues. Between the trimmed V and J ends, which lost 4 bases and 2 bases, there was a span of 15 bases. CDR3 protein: CASSYGQANTYEQYF. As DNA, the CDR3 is TGTGCCAGCAGTTATGGGCAGGCGAACACCTACGAGCAGTACTTC.

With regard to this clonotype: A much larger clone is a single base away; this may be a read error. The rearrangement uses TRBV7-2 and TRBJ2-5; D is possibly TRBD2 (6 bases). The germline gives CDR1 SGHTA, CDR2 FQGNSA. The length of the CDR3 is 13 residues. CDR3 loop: CASSHPNRETQCF. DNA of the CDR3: TGTGCCAGCAGCCATCCTAACCGGGAGACCCAGTGCTTC.

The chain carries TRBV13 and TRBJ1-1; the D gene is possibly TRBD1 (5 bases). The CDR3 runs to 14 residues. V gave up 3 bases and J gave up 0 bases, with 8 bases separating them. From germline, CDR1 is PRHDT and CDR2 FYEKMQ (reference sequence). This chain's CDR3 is CASSFWTLNTEAFF. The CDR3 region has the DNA TGTGCCAGCAGCTTTTGGACACTGAACACTGAAGCTTTCTTT.

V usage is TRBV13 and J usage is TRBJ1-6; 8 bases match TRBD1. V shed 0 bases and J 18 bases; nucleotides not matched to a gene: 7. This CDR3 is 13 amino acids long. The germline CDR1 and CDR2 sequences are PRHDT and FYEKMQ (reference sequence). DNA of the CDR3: TGTGCCAGCAGCTTAGGGGACAGGGAGGAAGCCCACTTT. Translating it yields CASSLGDREEAHF.

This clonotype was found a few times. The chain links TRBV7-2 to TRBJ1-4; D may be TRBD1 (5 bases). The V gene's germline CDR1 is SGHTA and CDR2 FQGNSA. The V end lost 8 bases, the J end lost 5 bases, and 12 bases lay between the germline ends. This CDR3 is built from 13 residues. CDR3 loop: CASRLGGNEKLFF. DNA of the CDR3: TGTGCCAGCCGCCTGGGGGGGAATGAAAAACTGTTTTTT.

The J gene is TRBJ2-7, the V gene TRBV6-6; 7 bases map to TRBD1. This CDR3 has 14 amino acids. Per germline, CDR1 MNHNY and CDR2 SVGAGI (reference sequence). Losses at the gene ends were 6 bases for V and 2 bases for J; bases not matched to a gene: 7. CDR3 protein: CASSQTDRAYEQYF. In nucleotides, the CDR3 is TGTGCCAGCAGCCAGACCGACAGGGCCTACGAGCAGTACTTC.

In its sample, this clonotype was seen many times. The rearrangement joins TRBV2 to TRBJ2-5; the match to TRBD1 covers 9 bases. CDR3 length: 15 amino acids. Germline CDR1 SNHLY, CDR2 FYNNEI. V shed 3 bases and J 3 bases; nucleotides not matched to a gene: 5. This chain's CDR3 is CASSDTGTGKETQYF. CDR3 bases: TGTGCCAGCAGTGATACCGGGACAGGGAAAGAGACCCAGTACTTC.

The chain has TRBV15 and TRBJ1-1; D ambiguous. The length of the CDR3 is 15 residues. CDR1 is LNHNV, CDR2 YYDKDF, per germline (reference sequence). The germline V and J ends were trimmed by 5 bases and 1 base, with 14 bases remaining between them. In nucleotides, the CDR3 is TGTGCCACCAGCGAGGAGGGAAACTCGAACACTGAAGCTTTCTTT. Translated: CATSEEGNSNTEAFF.

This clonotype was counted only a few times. The CDR3 loop reads CASSSGTISSPLHF. In DNA form, the CDR3 reads TGCGCCAGCAGCAGCGGGACAATAAGTTCACCCCTCCACTTT. The genes are TRBV5-1 and TRBJ1-6; D may be TRBD1 (6 bases). With 4 bases removed from V and 9 bases from J, the gap between germline ends came to 14 bases. Germline V CDR1 and CDR2: SGHRS, YFSETQ. CDR3 size: 14 residues.

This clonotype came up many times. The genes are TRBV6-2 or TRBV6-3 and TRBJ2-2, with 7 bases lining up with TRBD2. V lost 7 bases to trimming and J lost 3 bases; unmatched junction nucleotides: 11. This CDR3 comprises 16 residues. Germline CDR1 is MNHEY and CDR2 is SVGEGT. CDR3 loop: CASTPVGGSDTGELFF. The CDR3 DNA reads TGTGCCAGCACCCCGGTCGGCGGGAGTGACACCGGGGAGCTGTTTTTT.

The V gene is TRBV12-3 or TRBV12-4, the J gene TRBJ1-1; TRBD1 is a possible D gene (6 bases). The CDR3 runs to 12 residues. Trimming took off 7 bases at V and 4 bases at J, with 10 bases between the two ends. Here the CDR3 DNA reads TGTGCCAGCAACCGGGACACCACTGAAGCTTTCTTT. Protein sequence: CASNRDTTEAFF.

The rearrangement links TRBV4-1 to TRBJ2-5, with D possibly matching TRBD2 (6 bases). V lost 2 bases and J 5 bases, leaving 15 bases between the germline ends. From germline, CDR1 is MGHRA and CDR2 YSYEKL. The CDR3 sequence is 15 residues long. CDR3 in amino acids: CASSQTRDWPETQYF. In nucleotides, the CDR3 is TGCGCCAGCAGCCAAACCAGGGACTGGCCGGAGACCCAGTACTTC.

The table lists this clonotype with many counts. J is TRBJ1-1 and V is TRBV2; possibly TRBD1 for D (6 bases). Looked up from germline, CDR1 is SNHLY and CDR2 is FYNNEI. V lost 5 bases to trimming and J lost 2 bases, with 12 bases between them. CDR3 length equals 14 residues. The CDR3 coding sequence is TGTGCCAGCAGTCATGACAGGCCTAACACTGAAGCTTTCTTT. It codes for CASSHDRPNTEAFF.